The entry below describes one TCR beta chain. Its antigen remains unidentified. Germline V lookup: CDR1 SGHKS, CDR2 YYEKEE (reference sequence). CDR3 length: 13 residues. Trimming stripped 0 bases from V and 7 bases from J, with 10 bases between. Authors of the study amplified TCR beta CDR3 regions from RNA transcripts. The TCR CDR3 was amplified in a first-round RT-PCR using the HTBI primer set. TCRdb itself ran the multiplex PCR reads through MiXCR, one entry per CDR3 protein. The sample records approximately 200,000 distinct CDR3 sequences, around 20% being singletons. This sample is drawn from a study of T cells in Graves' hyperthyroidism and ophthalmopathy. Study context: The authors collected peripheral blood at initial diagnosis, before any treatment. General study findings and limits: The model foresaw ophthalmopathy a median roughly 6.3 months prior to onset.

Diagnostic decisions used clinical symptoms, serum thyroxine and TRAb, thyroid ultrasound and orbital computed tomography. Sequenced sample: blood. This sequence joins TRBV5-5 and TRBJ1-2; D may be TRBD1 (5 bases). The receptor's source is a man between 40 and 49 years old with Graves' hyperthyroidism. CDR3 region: CASSLGGAFGYTF. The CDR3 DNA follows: TGTGCCAGCAGCTTGGGCGGGGCGTTTGGCTACACCTTC.